Listed here are 29 T cell receptor beta chains from one sample, sequenced in a study of blood T cells in healthy people across ages (dated by TCRdb to between 2015 and 2017). The library was made by 5' RACE. Sequencer: Illumina HiSeq 2500. A second PCR of about 7 to 12 cycles was run with a J-beta primer mix and a sample-barcoded 5' primer. Clones were called with MiXCR by TCRdb after fastp trimmed the public reads at Q25, and only in-frame beta chains were retained. Each record represents a unique CDR3 protein, reported with the most common genes and DNA among its rows. Within this sample are approximately 400,000 distinct CDR3 sequences, with approximately 52% of them counted one time only. 45% to 65% of the sample rests with the top ten. Input material: blood. The origin of the receptors is a man in his fifties or sixties in good health.

This clonotype showed up many times. This chain links TRBV6-5 with TRBJ2-7; D unresolved. V dropped 0 bases and J dropped 0 bases, with 12 bases sitting between them. This CDR3 is 16 amino acids long. CDR1 and CDR2 from the germline V gene are MNHEY and SVGAGI. The CDR3 nucleotides read TGTGCCAGCAGTTACTCGAGGCGGACCAGCTCCTACGAGCAGTACTTC. Translating it yields CASSYSRRTSSYEQYF.

CDR3 in amino acids: CASSEPTNGSGNEKLFF. The DNA of the CDR3 is TGTGCCAGCAGTGAACCCACAAATGGGTCTGGAAATGAAAAACTGTTTTTT. The rearrangement uses TRBV2 and TRBJ1-4; D call uncertain. The V end lost 2 bases, the J end lost 5 bases, and 18 bases lay between the germline ends. The germline gives CDR1 SNHLY, CDR2 FYNNEI. This CDR3 region has 17 residues.

This clonotype came up a few times. The gene calls are TRBV7-8 and TRBJ2-3, with D maybe TRBD2 (5 bases). CDR3 length: 16 residues. The V gene's germline CDR1 is SGHVS and CDR2 FQNEAQ. The V and J ends lost 1 base and 0 bases respectively, with 11 bases between them. This CDR3 is CASSLERLLSTDTQYF. The CDR3 DNA is TGTGCCAGCAGCTTAGAACGACTACTTAGCACAGATACGCAGTATTTT.

The chain links TRBV10-2 to TRBJ2-7, with TRBD2 matching 10 bases. The junction had 8 bases not matched to a gene; V was cut back by 3 bases and J by 3 bases. Per the germline V gene, CDR1 is WSHSY and CDR2 is SAAADI. This CDR3 spans 16 amino acids. This chain's CDR3 is CASSDPASGGVYEQYF. The CDR3 DNA reads TGCGCCAGCAGTGACCCCGCCAGCGGGGGGGTCTACGAGCAGTACTTC.

This clonotype was seen repeatedly, ten times or more. The V call is TRBV12-3 or TRBV12-4, the J call TRBJ2-4; 7 nucleotides match TRBD1. Judging by the DNA end, TRBJ2-7 fits better; the J call may be wrong. The CDR3 loop spans 14 amino acids. CDR3 amino acids: CASSFGQVIGEQYF. CDR3 sequence (DNA): TGTGCCAGCAGCTTTGGACAGGTGATAGGCGAGCAGTACTTC.

This clonotype has only a few counts. The gene calls are TRBV12-5 and TRBJ2-1, with D perhaps matching TRBD2 (5 bases). There are 13 residues in the CDR3. V shed 1 base and J shed 10 bases, with 11 bases lying between them. Germline CDR1 LGHNT, CDR2 FRNRAP. In DNA form, the CDR3 reads TGTGCTAGTGGTTTGGCCGGACCGGGGGAGCAGTTCTTC. Translating gives CASGLAGPGEQFF.

The chain employs TRBV7-9 and TRBJ2-5, with 9 bases aligning to TRBD1. The J call is doubtful: the DNA matches TRBJ2-7 better. CDR3 length equals 18 residues. CDR1 and CDR2 from the germline V gene are SEHNR and FQNEAQ (reference sequence). The DNA for the CDR3 is TGTGCCAGCAGCTCCACAGGGGGCTATGGCTTTTTTTACTACGAGCAGTACTTC. Translated: CASSSTGGYGFFYYEQYF.

V is TRBV28 and J is TRBJ2-7; possible D gene TRBD2, 5 bases. Germline V gives CDR1 MDHEN, CDR2 SYDVKM. With 7 bases removed from V and 0 bases from J, the gap between germline ends came to 7 bases. The CDR3 sequence is 12 residues long. CDR3 sequence reads: CASKRDSYEQYF. The CDR3 DNA reads as TGTGCCAGCAAACGGGACTCCTACGAGCAGTACTTC.

The chain is built from TRBV5-1 and TRBJ2-4, with TRBD2 as a possible D gene (6 bases). V lost 2 bases to trimming and J lost 13 bases, with 19 bases between them. The CDR3 runs 14 residues. Germline CDR1 reads SGHRS; CDR2 reads YFSETQ. CDR3 sequence (DNA): TGCGCCAGCAGCTTCGGACCTCCCGGGGGAGAGCAGTACTTC. Its protein is CASSFGPPGGEQYF.

This clonotype was counted between two and nine times. The CDR3 coding sequence is TGCAGTGCTAGTTTGGGGGGCCAGGCCTTCGGCTACACCTTC. This translates into CSASLGGQAFGYTF. The chain links TRBV20-1 to TRBJ1-2, with D possibly TRBD1 on 6 matching bases. Germline CDR1 DFQATT, CDR2 SNEGSKA (reference sequence). Trimming removed 3 bases from V and 8 bases from J, with 19 bases in between. The CDR3 runs 14 residues.

The V gene is TRBV18, the J gene TRBJ2-5, with D unresolved. The CDR3 totals 14 residues. The ends were cut back, 4 bases at V and 5 bases at J, with 14 bases in the middle. From germline, CDR1 is KGHSH and CDR2 LQKENI. CDR3 DNA: TGTGCCAGCTCACTTACCGACACCGGGGAGACCCAGTACTTC. Amino acid sequence: CASSLTDTGETQYF.

Of note for this clonotype: Compared with germline, one end of the junction differs, possibly owing to a read error. The J gene is TRBJ1-2, the V gene TRBV7-2, with TRBD1 matching over 7 bases. The germline gives CDR1 SGHTA, CDR2 FQGNSA. This CDR3 comprises 16 residues. DNA of the CDR3: TGTGCCAGCAGCTTAGGAGGGGGCGCGTCGAACTACGGCTACACCTTC. Its protein product is CASSLGGGASNYGYTF.

In this sample, this clonotype turned up many times. V and J are TRBV28 and TRBJ2-7; D not resolved. This CDR3 has 14 amino acids. CDR1 is MDHEN and CDR2 is SYDVKM in the germline V gene. V lost 2 bases to trimming and J lost 0 bases, with 8 bases between them. The CDR3 loop reads CASSLGESSYEQYF. The CDR3 DNA reads TGTGCCAGCAGTTTAGGGGAAAGCTCCTACGAGCAGTACTTC.

In its sample, this clonotype was seen many times. The V and J genes are TRBV5-1 and TRBJ2-6; D call uncertain. Germline V gene data show CDR1 as SGHRS and CDR2 as YFSETQ. V lost 1 base to trimming and J lost 0 bases, with 8 bases between them. This CDR3 contains 16 residues. CDR3 nucleotides: TGCGCCAGCAGCTTGCGGCCAGGCTCTGGGGCCAACGTCCTGACTTTC. Protein product: CASSLRPGSGANVLTF.

The V and J genes are TRBV4-2 and TRBJ2-5, with 8 bases that match TRBD2. The CDR3 runs to 18 residues. Germline CDR1 and CDR2: LGHNA and YNFKEQ. Trimming cost V 4 bases and J 1 base; bases outside gene matches: 14. The CDR3 DNA is TGTGCCAGCAGCCGAGAAGGTGGCCTAGCGGGCGCCCAAGAGACCCAGTACTTC. Protein product: CASSREGGLAGAQETQYF.

The CDR3 region has the DNA TGCAGTGCTAGAGCACGGAACACAGATACGCAGTATTTT. It is translated as CSARARNTDTQYF. The chain uses TRBV20-1 and TRBJ2-3, with D uncertain. The V end lost 1 base, the J end lost 2 bases, and 7 bases lay between the germline ends. Germline assignment: CDR1 DFQATT and CDR2 SNEGSKA (reference sequence). CDR3 length: 13 amino acids.

The V and J genes are TRBV29-1 and TRBJ2-1; 9 bases are shared with TRBD2. Germline V gene sequence: CDR1 SQVTM, CDR2 ANQGSEA. CDR3 size: 13 residues. The V segment lost 3 bases and the J segment 3 bases; nucleotides outside the gene matches: 0. The CDR3: CSVERGGYNEQFF. The DNA for the CDR3 is TGCAGCGTTGAGCGGGGGGGCTACAATGAGCAGTTCTTC.

This chain connects TRBV6-1 to TRBJ2-3; no firm D call. Germline V gene data show CDR1 as MNHNS and CDR2 as SASEGT. The V and J ends lost 1 base and 2 bases respectively, with 16 bases between them. The CDR3 loop spans 17 amino acids. CDR3 protein: CASSEVSQPIDTDTQYF. For the CDR3, the DNA is TGTGCCAGCAGTGAAGTCAGTCAGCCGATAGACACAGATACGCAGTATTTT.

In regard to this clonotype: One end of the junction varies from germline; a read error may be responsible. The J gene is TRBJ2-3, the V gene TRBV14; no definite D call. The germline CDR1 and CDR2 sequences are SGHDN and FVKESK. This CDR3 region has 12 residues. The CDR3 sequence: CAGSQWGDTQYF. The CDR3, as DNA: TGTGCCGGCAGCCAATGGGGAGATACGCAGTATTTT.

A few counts support this clonotype. The chain has TRBV2 and TRBJ1-6; D is undetermined. V was cut by 6 bases and J by 10 bases, with 10 bases left in between. Germline V gene lookup returns CDR1 SNHLY and CDR2 FYNNEI. The CDR3 runs to 12 residues. CDR3 sequence (DNA): TGTGCCAGCAGCGGTGAAAGGTCACCCCTCCACTTT. Its protein is CASSGERSPLHF.

The V gene is TRBV7-2, the J gene TRBJ2-5, with 12 bases matching TRBD2. Per the germline V gene, CDR1 is SGHTA and CDR2 is FQGNSA. The CDR3 has 17 amino acids. The V gene end was trimmed by 1 base and the J gene end by 4 bases; junction bases not matched to a gene: 7. Here the CDR3 reads CASSLVPSGGAAETQYF. The DNA of the CDR3 is TGTGCCAGCAGCTTAGTCCCTAGCGGGGGGGCCGCAGAGACCCAGTACTTC.

This clonotype was seen only a few times. The chain couples TRBV7-3 to TRBJ2-1, with 8 bases lining up with TRBD1. V lost 2 bases, J lost 0 bases, and 6 bases stayed unmatched. CDR3 size: 17 residues. Looked up from germline, CDR1 is SGHTA and CDR2 is FQGTGA. CDR3 region: CASSLLPGTGSYNEQFF. In DNA form, the CDR3 reads TGTGCCAGCAGCTTACTCCCCGGGACAGGCTCCTACAATGAGCAGTTCTTC.

This clonotype was seen a single time. The rearrangement uses TRBV5-1 and TRBJ2-1, with 7 bases fitting TRBD1. V was pared by 2 bases and J by 1 base, with 3 bases of the junction left unmatched. Germline values: CDR1 SGHRS, CDR2 YFSETQ. The CDR3 has 15 residues. The CDR3 DNA is TGCGCCAGCAGCTTACAGGGGACATCCTACAATGAGCAGTTCTTC. This codes for CASSLQGTSYNEQFF.

The chain is built from TRBV28 and TRBJ2-5; D is unclear. The CDR3 is 14 residues long. V dropped 6 bases and J dropped 0 bases, with 11 bases sitting between them. CDR1 and CDR2 from the germline V gene are MDHEN and SYDVKM. The CDR3 sequence: CASRPEANQETQYF. The CDR3, as DNA: TGTGCCAGCAGACCGGAAGCTAACCAAGAGACCCAGTACTTC.

The rearrangement uses TRBV3-1 and TRBJ2-7; TRBD1 matches at 12 bases. Germline CDR1 LGHDT, CDR2 YNNKEL (reference sequence). After removal of 4 bases from V and 7 bases from J, the junction contained 11 bases not matched to a gene. CDR3 length: 16 amino acids. The CDR3 nucleotides read TGTGCCAGCAGCCCCTTTCCGGGACAGGGGGCCGAGGAGCAGTACTTC. Protein product: CASSPFPGQGAEEQYF.

Regarding this clonotype: One end of the junction does not line up with germline, which may come from a read error. This rearrangement joins TRBV6-2 or TRBV6-3 to TRBJ2-6; D may correspond to TRBD1 or TRBD2 (5 bases each). The length of the CDR3 is 14 residues. Germline loops: CDR1 MNHEY, CDR2 SVGEGT. CDR3 amino acids: CATRTPAGANVPTF. The CDR3 region has the DNA TGTGCCACCAGGACTCCAGCTGGGGCCAACGTCCCGACTTTC.

This sequence joins TRBV20-1 and TRBJ2-2; 13 nucleotides align to TRBD2. V shed 3 bases, J shed 6 bases, and the junction held 1 base outside the gene matches. The CDR3 is 14 residues long. Germline V CDR1 and CDR2: DFQATT, SNEGSKA (reference sequence). The CDR3 DNA reads as TGCAGTGCTAGGACTAGCGGGGGGCCCGGGGAGCTGTTTTTT. Residues: CSARTSGGPGELFF.

This clonotype appeared a single time. The rearrangement joins TRBV11-1 to TRBJ2-5, with a weak D call TRBD1 (6 bases). Germline lookup yields CDR1 SGHAT and CDR2 FQDESV (reference sequence). The CDR3 totals 12 residues. Trimming took off 6 bases at V and 11 bases at J, with 16 bases between the two ends. The CDR3 spells CASSYKGGEQYF. In DNA form, the CDR3 reads TGTGCCAGCAGTTATAAAGGGGGTGAGCAGTACTTC.

This clonotype has ten or more counts. The chain combines TRBV28 with TRBJ2-7; 15 positions match TRBD2. The germline V gene encodes CDR1 MDHEN and CDR2 SYDVKM. Unmatched junction bases numbered 9, after V lost 7 bases and J lost 2 bases. CDR3 size: 17 residues. The CDR3 sequence: CASTSLWTSGRAYEQYF. The CDR3 DNA is TGTGCCAGCACTTCTTTGTGGACTAGCGGGAGGGCCTACGAGCAGTACTTC.